The subject of this entry is one TCR beta chain. The antigen is undetermined. The sample holds other DNA sequences that translate to the same CDR3. Repertoires were generated with immunoSEQ multiplex PCR, while TCRdb's copy carries only in-frame clones and drops some. Among some 110,000 clones, around 91% were seen once, and the ten largest hold over 1.5%. The entry originates in a study of T cell responses to AZD1222 COVID-19 vaccine. Study-wide results and caveats: Repertoire sampling occurred only after the peak T cell response.

The sequences come from peripheral blood, collected on day 0 of AZD1222 vaccination. The receptor comes from an adult in good health.

The CDR3 spells CASSVGTGGNQPQHF. In nucleotides, the CDR3 is TGTGCCAGCAGCGTCGGGACAGGGGGCAATCAGCCCCAGCATTTT. V and J are TRBV9 and TRBJ1-5; 10 positions agree with TRBD1. After removal of 2 bases from V and 2 bases from J, the junction contained 1 base not matched to a gene. Germline V lookup: CDR1 SGDLS, CDR2 YYNGEE. The CDR3 contains 15 residues.